The T cell receptor beta chain described here comes from a study of T cell changes during pregnancy in multiple sclerosis. Generated by immunoSEQ multiplex PCR, the TCRdb table keeps only in-frame clones and is missing some. Of approximately 28,000 clones in the sample, 89% were seen once. This sequence was found in a female donor with multiple sclerosis, enrolled in a pregnancy study. The source was CD8+ T cells from peripheral blood mononuclear cells, collected in the second trimester of pregnancy.

The CDR3 reads CASSQGGGGDYNEQFF. CDR3 DNA sequence: TGCGCCAGCAGCCAAGGGGGGGGAGGCGACTACAATGAGCAGTTCTTC. The genes are TRBV4-3 and TRBJ2-1, with 7 bases identical to TRBD2. V gave up 1 base and J gave up 3 bases; unmatched junction bases: 6. Germline-derived CDR1 and CDR2 are LGHNA and YSLEER. This CDR3 contains 16 residues.